This TCR beta chain originates from a study of OX40 agonist ivuxolimab in advanced cancers. For the study at large: A diagnosis of hepatocellular carcinoma, melanoma, renal cell or head and neck cancer was present in dose-escalation patients. Prior anti-PD-1, anti-PD-L1 or anti-CTLA-4 therapy was allowed; 40% had some. Males comprised approximately 81% of the group, whose mean age was roughly 64 years (range roughly 20 to 90).

This table comes from immunoSEQ multiplex PCR, and its TCRdb copy is limited to in-frame clones, with some not included. The sample has roughly 19,000 clones; 70% to 85% are singletons. Collection of blood occurred at baseline, at cycle 4 day 1, and at cycle 7 day 1. The sequence came from an adult with an advanced solid tumor such as melanoma, head and neck, liver or kidney cancer. This specimen was CD4+ or CD8+ T cells sorted from blood, taken in a trial of the OX40 agonist ivuxolimab.

The CDR3 is CASSLVRSRGTGANTEAFF. In DNA, the CDR3 is TGTGCCAGCAGCTTAGTAAGGAGTAGAGGGACAGGGGCCAACACTGAAGCTTTCTTT. The V and J genes are TRBV7-9 and TRBJ1-1; 10 nucleotides match TRBD1. The CDR3 is made up of 19 amino acids. The junction had 13 bases not matched to a gene; V was cut back by 1 base and J by 2 bases. Per the germline V gene, CDR1 is SEHNR and CDR2 is FQNEAQ (reference sequence).